The 4 T cell receptor beta chains below were found in one sample sequenced in a study of kidney transplant recipient with SARS-CoV-2 infection. Each CDR3 protein gets one entry after TCRdb re-called the reads with MiXCR. The data contain fewer than 250,000 distinct CDR3 sequences, more than 25% of them singletons. Sequenced material: a blood sample, taken at baseline and between days 110 and 120 from a kidney transplant recipient. These receptors all come from a male patient between 25 and 39 years old who had COVID-19 and was a kidney transplant recipient. Some T cells may trace back to the graft donor.

As to this clonotype: A much bigger clone sits one base away, suggesting this may be a read error. No conserved phenylalanine or tryptophan ends this CDR3, so it is likely a read error. The gene calls are TRBV2 and TRBJ1-6; 8 bases line up with TRBD1. In germline, CDR1 is SNHLY, CDR2 FYNNEI. CDR3 length: 15 residues. The trim removed 3 bases at V and 7 bases at J, leaving 5 bases unmatched. The CDR3 here is CASSDSGGLNSPLHL. The CDR3 region has the DNA TGTGCCAGCAGTGACTCAGGGGGCTTGAATTCACCCCTCCACCTT.

This clonotype appeared many times. This CDR3 is CATSTRLTLSSYNEQFF. The CDR3 DNA sequence: TGTGCCACCAGCACAAGACTAACCTTAAGCTCCTACAATGAGCAGTTCTTC. V is TRBV15 and J is TRBJ2-1, with D possibly TRBD2 on 5 matching bases. The CDR3 is 17 amino acids. The V end was cut by 4 bases, the J end by 0 bases, with 16 bases between. Germline CDR1 reads LNHNV; CDR2 reads YYDKDF (reference sequence).

This clonotype was seen repeatedly, ten times or more. This chain joins TRBV3-2 and TRBJ2-5; the table gives TRBD1 as D, unverified against the DNA. TRBV3-2 is labeled a pseudogene. The CDR3 runs 13 residues. CDR3 coding DNA: TGTGCCAGCAGCCACAGGGGGCTTGAGACCCAGTACTTC. Protein sequence: CASSHRGLETQYF.

This clonotype was found many times. The V call is TRBV6-8, the J call TRBJ1-2; no clear D gene. Germline V gene sequence: CDR1 MNHGY, CDR2 SAAAGT. This CDR3 has 17 residues. The V and J ends lost 5 bases and 4 bases respectively, with 23 bases between them. The CDR3 DNA follows: TGTGCCAGCAGTAGCATCAAACGCTCTAGAAAGACCTATGGCTACACCTTC. Its protein product is CASSSIKRSRKTYGYTF.